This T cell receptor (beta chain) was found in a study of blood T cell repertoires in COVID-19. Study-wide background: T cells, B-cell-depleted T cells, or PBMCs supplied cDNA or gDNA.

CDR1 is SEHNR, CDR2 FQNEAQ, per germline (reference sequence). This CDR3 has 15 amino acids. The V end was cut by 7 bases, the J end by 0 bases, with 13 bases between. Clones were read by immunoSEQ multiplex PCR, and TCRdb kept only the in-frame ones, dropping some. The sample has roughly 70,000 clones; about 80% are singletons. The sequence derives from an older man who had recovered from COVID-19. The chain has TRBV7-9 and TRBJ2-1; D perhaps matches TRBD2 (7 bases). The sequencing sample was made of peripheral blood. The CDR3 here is CASIAGASSYNEQFF. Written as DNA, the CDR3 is TGTGCCAGCATCGCGGGGGCCAGCTCCTACAATGAGCAGTTCTTC.